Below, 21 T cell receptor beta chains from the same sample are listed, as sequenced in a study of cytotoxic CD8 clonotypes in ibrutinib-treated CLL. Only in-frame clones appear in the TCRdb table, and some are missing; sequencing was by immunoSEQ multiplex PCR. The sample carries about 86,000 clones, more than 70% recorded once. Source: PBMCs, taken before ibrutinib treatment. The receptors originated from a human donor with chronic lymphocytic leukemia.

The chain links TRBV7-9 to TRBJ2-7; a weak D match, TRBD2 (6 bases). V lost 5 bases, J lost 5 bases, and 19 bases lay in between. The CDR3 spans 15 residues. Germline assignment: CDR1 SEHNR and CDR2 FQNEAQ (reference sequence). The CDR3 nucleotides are TGTGCCAGCAGCGACTATAGCGGAGGGGCTAACGAGCAGTACTTC. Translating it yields CASSDYSGGANEQYF.

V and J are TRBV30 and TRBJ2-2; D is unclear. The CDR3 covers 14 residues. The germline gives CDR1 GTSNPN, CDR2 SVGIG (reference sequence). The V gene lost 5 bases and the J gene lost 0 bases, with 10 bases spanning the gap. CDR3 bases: TGTGCCTGGGGGCCCCGCCCGAACACCGGGGAGCTGTTTTTT. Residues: CAWGPRPNTGELFF. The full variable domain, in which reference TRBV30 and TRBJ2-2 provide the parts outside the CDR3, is SQTIHQWPATLVQPVGSPLSLECTVEGTSNPNLYWYRQAAGRGLQLLFYSVGIGQISSEVPQNLSASRPQDRQFILSSKKLLLSDSGFYLCAWGPRPNTGELFFGEGSRLTVL.

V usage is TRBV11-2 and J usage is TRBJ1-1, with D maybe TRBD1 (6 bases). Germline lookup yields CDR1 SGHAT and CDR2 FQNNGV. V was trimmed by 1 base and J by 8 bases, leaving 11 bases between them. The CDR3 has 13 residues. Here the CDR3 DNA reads TGTGCCAGCAGCTTAGCACAGGGCGGGGAAGCTTTCTTT. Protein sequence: CASSLAQGGEAFF.

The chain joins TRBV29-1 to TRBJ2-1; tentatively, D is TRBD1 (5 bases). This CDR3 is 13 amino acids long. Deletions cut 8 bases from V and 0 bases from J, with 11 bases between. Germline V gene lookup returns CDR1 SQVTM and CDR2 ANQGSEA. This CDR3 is CSTGHYSYNEQFF. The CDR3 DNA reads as TGCAGCACCGGACACTACTCCTACAATGAGCAGTTCTTC.

Written as DNA, the CDR3 is TGTGCCAGTAGTATGAAAATAAACGGGTTTCCCTACGAGCAGTACTTC. Translating it yields CASSMKINGFPYEQYF. This chain uses TRBV19 with TRBJ2-7; no definite D call. Looked up from germline, CDR1 is LNHDA and CDR2 is SQIVND (reference sequence). Trimming stripped 3 bases from V and 2 bases from J, with 17 bases between. This CDR3 spans 16 amino acids.

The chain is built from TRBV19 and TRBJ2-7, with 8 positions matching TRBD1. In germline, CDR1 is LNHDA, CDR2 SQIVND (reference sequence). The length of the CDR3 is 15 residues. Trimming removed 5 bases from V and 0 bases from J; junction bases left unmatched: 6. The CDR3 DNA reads TGTGCCAGTAGTCCTAGACAGGGGCCCTCCTACGAGCAGTACTTC. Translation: CASSPRQGPSYEQYF.

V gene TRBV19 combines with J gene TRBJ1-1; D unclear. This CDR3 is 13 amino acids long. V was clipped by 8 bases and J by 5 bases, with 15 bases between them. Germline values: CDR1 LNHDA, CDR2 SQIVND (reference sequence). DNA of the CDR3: TGTGCCAGTTCGGTTGCTTCCCGAACTGAAGCTTTCTTT. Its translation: CASSVASRTEAFF.

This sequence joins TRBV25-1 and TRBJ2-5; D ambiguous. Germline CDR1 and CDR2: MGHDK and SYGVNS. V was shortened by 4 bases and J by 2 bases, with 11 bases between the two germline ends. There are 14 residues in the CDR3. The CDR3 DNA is TGTGCCAGCAGTGCCCACGACTCACAAGAGACCCAGTACTTC. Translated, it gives CASSAHDSQETQYF.

CDR3 region: CASSFTGGHSSGANVLTF. In DNA form, the CDR3 reads TGCGCCAGCAGCTTTACAGGGGGCCACTCCTCTGGGGCCAACGTCCTGACTTTC. The V gene is TRBV5-1, the J gene TRBJ2-6; 9 bases map to TRBD1. The V gene end was trimmed by 2 bases and the J gene end by 0 bases; junction bases not matched to a gene: 6. The CDR3 loop spans 18 amino acids. CDR1 is SGHRS, CDR2 YFSETQ, per germline.

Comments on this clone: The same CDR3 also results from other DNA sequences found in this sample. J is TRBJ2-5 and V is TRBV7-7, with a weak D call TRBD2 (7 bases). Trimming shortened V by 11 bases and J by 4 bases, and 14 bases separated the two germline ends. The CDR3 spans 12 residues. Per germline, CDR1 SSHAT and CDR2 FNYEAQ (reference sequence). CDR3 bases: TGTGCCCGGGGGGCTTCAGGAGAGACCCAGTACTTC. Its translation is CARGASGETQYF.

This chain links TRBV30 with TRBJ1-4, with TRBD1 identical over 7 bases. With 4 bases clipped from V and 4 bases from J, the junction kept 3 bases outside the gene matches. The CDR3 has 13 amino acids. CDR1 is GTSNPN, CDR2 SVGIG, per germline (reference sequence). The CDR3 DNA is TGTGCCTGGATGACAGGGAATAATGAAAAACTGTTTTTT. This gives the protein CAWMTGNNEKLFF. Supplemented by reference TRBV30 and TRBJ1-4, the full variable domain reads SQTIHQWPATLVQPVGSPLSLECTVEGTSNPNLYWYRQAAGRGLQLLFYSVGIGQISSEVPQNLSASRPQDRQFILSSKKLLLSDSGFYLCAWMTGNNEKLFFGSGTQLSVL.

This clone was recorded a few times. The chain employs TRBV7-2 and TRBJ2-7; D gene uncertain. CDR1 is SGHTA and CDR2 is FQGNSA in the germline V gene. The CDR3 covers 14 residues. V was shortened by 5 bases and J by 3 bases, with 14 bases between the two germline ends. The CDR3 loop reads CASSPRPDIYEQYF. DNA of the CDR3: TGTGCCAGCAGCCCCAGGCCCGATATCTACGAGCAGTACTTC.

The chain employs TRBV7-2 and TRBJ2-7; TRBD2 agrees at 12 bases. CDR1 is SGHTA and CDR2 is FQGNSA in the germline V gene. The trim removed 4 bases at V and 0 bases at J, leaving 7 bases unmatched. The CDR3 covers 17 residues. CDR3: CASSSRPSGRASYEQYF. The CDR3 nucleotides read TGTGCCAGCAGCTCGAGACCTAGCGGGAGGGCCTCCTACGAGCAGTACTTC.

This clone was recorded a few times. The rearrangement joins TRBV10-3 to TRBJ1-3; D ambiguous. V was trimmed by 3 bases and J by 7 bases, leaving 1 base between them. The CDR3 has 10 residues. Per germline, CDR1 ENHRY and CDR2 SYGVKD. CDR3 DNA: TGTGCCATCAGTGATAACACCATATATTTT. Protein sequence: CAISDNTIYF.

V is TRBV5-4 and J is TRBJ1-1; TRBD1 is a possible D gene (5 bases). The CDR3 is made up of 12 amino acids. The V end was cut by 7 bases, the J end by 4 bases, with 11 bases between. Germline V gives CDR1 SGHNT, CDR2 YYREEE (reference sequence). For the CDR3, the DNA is TGTGCCAGCGAAGGGACGGGCACTGAAGCTTTCTTT. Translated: CASEGTGTEAFF.

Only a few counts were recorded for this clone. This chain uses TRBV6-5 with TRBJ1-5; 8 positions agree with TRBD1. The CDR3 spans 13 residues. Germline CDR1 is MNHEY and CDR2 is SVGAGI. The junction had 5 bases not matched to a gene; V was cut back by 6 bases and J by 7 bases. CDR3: CASSSDRAQPQHF. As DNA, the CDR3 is TGTGCCAGCAGCTCGGACAGGGCACAGCCCCAGCATTTT.

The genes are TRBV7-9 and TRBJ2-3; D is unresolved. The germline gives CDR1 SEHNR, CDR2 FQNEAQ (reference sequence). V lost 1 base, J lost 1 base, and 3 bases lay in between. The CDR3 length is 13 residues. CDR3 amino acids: CASSLERTDTQYF. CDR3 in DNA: TGTGCCAGCAGCTTAGAGCGCACAGATACGCAGTATTTT.

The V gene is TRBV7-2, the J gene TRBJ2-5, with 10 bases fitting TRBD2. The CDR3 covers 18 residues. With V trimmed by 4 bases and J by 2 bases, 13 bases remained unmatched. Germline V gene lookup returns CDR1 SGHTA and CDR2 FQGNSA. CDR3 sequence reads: CASSSNHLRLAGQETQYF. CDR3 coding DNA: TGTGCCAGCAGCTCCAACCACCTCCGACTAGCGGGTCAAGAGACCCAGTACTTC.

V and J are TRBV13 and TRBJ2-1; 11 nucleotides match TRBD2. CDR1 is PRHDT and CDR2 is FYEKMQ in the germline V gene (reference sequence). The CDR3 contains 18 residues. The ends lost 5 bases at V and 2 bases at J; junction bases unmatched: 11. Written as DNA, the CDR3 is TGTGCCAGCAGCCCGGACGCGCTAGCGGGAGGCGCCTACAATGAGCAGTTCTTC. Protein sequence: CASSPDALAGGAYNEQFF.

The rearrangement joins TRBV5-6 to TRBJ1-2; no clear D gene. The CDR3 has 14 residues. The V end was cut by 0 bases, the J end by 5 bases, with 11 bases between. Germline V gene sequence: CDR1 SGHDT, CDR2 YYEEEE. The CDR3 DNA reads TGTGCCAGCAGCTTGGGTAGGGCGTTGTATGGCTACACCTTC. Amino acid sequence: CASSLGRALYGYTF.

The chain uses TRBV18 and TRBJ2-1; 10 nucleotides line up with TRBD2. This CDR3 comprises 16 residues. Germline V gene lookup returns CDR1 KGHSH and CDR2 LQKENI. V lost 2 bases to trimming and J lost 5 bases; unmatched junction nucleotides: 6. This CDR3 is CASSPRLAGKHNEQFF. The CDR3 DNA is TGTGCCAGCTCACCAAGACTAGCGGGCAAACACAATGAGCAGTTCTTC.